Listed below are T cell receptor beta chains from one sample, sequenced in a study of blood T cell repertoires in COVID-19. Sequencing was performed with immunoSEQ multiplex PCR; in TCRdb, only in-frame clones are kept and a portion is missing. The sample records 160,000 or so clones, around 90% being singletons. Sequencing was performed on peripheral blood. The receptor source for this set is a man in his fifties or sixties with acute or convalescent COVID-19. CDR3s include the opening cysteine and the closing phenylalanine or tryptophan. A D gene is named only where the DNA matches it firmly. Only some rows state a clone size, as once, few, many or a class for expanded clones.

>-|TRBJ1-5|TRBV7-2|-
CASSPRRTGKNQPQHF
TGTGCCAGCAGCCCTAGACGAACAGGGAAGAATCAGCCCCAGCATTTT
>TRBD1|TRBJ2-5|TRBV19|once
CASSKIRGQETQYF
TGTGCCAGTAGTAAAATCCGGGGACAGGAGACCCAGTACTTC
>TRBD1|TRBJ2-7|TRBV13|once
CASSLAARGFSYEQYF
TGTGCCAGCAGCTTAGCTGCCAGGGGGTTCTCCTACGAGCAGTACTTC
>-|TRBJ2-3|TRBV27|few
CASSLAEPDTQYF
TGTGCCAGCAGTTTAGCGGAACCAGATACGCAGTATTTT
>TRBD2|TRBJ2-1|TRBV5-1|-
CASSRASGENEQFF
TGCGCCAGCAGCCGGGCTAGCGGGGAAAATGAGCAGTTCTTC
>TRBD1|TRBJ2-7|TRBV7-3|-
CASSSTGTGNHEQYF
TGTGCCAGCAGCTCAACCGGGACAGGGAACCACGAGCAGTACTTC
>-|TRBJ2-7|TRBV21-1|few
CASSKGRVARPYEQYF
TGTGCCAGCAGCAAAGGTCGGGTGGCGCGGCCTTACGAGCAGTACTTC
>TRBD2|TRBJ2-3|TRBV5-4|-
CASSGGLGGQYF
TGTGCCAGCAGCGGGGGACTAGGAGGGCAGTATTTT
>-|TRBJ1-2|TRBV9|-
CASSVAGGVYGYTF
TGTGCCAGCAGCGTAGCCGGTGGAGTCTATGGCTACACCTTC
>TRBD2|TRBJ2-7|TRBV19|-
CASRTKGAGAGFPYEQYF
TGTGCCAGTAGGACCAAGGGAGCGGGGGCGGGATTTCCCTACGAGCAGTACTTC
>TRBD1|TRBJ2-3|TRBV6-2/TRBV6-3|-
CASSHGTGGLTDTQYF
TGTGCCAGCAGCCACGGTACAGGGGGGCTCACAGATACGCAGTATTTT
>-|TRBJ2-7|TRBV7-9|-
CASSFPGRVNEQYF
TGTGCCAGCAGCTTTCCAGGCAGGGTGAACGAGCAGTACTTC
>-|TRBJ1-2|TRBV25-1|once
CATSGRDYGYTF
TGTGCCACCTCAGGGAGGGACTATGGCTACACCTTC
>-|TRBJ1-2|TRBV5-4|few
CASRNSSGYGYTF
TGTGCCAGCAGAAATTCGTCGGGCTATGGCTACACCTTC
>TRBD1|TRBJ1-4|TRBV10-2|-
CASSPRDRGGEKLFF
TGCGCCAGCAGCCCCCGGGACAGGGGAGGAGAAAAACTGTTTTTT
>TRBD2|TRBJ2-1|TRBV6-5|-
CASSGGQAGGNEQFF
TGTGCCAGCAGCGGCGGGCAAGCGGGGGGAAATGAGCAGTTCTTC
>TRBD1|TRBJ1-2|TRBV19|-
CASSADRGQWNGYTF
TGTGCCAGTAGTGCGGACAGGGGGCAGTGGAATGGCTACACCTTC
>TRBD1|TRBJ2-2|TRBV7-9|-
CASSTGQVNTGELFF
TGTGCCAGCAGCACGGGACAGGTTAACACCGGGGAGCTGTTTTTT
>-|TRBJ1-5|TRBV5-1|-
CASSLDGGIQPQHF
TGCGCCAGCAGCTTGGACGGGGGAATACAGCCCCAGCATTTT
>-|TRBJ1-2|TRBV29-1|-
CSAAPGQSYGYTF
TGCAGCGCCGCACCGGGACAAAGCTATGGCTACACCTTC
>-|TRBJ1-5|TRBV6-6|-
CASSHTSRSGVNNQPQHF
TGTGCCAGCAGTCACACGAGTCGTTCGGGGGTGAACAATCAGCCCCAGCATTTT
>TRBD1|TRBJ2-2|TRBV19|-
CASSGGQGAGELFF
TGTGCCAGTAGTGGCGGCCAGGGGGCCGGGGAGCTGTTTTTT
>-|TRBJ1-1|TRBV6-6|-
CASILDITNTEAFF
TGTGCCAGCATCCTTGACATAACGAACACTGAAGCTTTCTTT
>TRBD1|TRBJ1-4|TRBV27|-
CASSLSGQDRVIGEKLFF
TGTGCCAGCAGTTTATCAGGACAGGACAGGGTAATTGGTGAAAAACTGTTTTTT
>-|TRBJ2-1|TRBV10-1|-
CASSESPGRNEQFF
TGCGCCAGCAGTGAGTCTCCCGGTCGCAATGAGCAGTTCTTC
>-|TRBJ1-6|TRBV10-3|-
CAISGPGSSYNSPLHF
TGTGCCATCAGTGGGCCCGGGAGCTCCTATAATTCACCCCTCCACTTT
>TRBD2|TRBJ2-3|TRBV18|-
CASSPSGTSRTDTQYF
TGTGCCAGCTCCCCTTCCGGGACTAGTCGCACAGATACGCAGTATTTT
>-|TRBJ2-3|TRBV5-1|once
CASSQQGRRGTDTQYF
TGCGCCAGCAGCCAACAGGGACGGCGGGGCACAGATACGCAGTATTTT
>TRBD1|TRBJ2-3|TRBV29-1|-
CSVSGQGAGDTQYF
TGCAGCGTTTCCGGACAGGGGGCAGGAGATACGCAGTATTTT
>-|TRBJ1-5|TRBV6-1|-
CASSEAGGSGQPQHF
TGTGCCAGCAGTGAAGCTGGGGGCTCTGGACAGCCCCAGCATTTT
>-|TRBJ1-6|TRBV30|-
CAWSVGGKGSPLHF
TGTGCCTGGAGTGTCGGAGGGAAGGGTTCACCCCTCCACTTT
>-|TRBJ1-6|TRBV18|once
CASSPRREVSPLHF
TGTGCCAGCTCACCTCGGAGGGAGGTATCACCCCTCCACTTT
>TRBD2|TRBJ2-2|TRBV7-7|-
CASSSLTSGGPTNTGELFF
TGTGCCAGCAGCTCCTTGACTAGCGGGGGGCCTACGAACACCGGGGAGCTGTTTTTT
>TRBD2|TRBJ2-1|TRBV18|-
CASSPSGGINEQFF
TGTGCCAGCTCACCTAGCGGGGGTATCAATGAGCAGTTCTTC
>-|TRBJ1-6|TRBV27|-
CASSLVTGLGSPLHF
TGTGCCAGCAGTTTAGTGACAGGTCTGGGGTCACCCCTCCACTTT
>TRBD1|TRBJ1-3|TRBV6-5|-
CASSLTGGSGNTIYF
TGTGCCAGCAGCTTAACAGGGGGGTCTGGAAACACCATATATTTT
>-|TRBJ1-2|TRBV9|-
CASSASGFGYTF
TGTGCCAGCAGCGCCTCAGGATTCGGCTACACCTTC
>-|TRBJ2-7|TRBV4-2|-
CASSQDRSYEQYF
TGTGCCAGCAGCCAAGACAGGTCCTACGAGCAGTACTTC
>-|TRBJ2-7|TRBV5-1|-
CASSPTRESISYEQYF
TGCGCCAGCAGCCCAACTCGGGAATCAATTTCCTACGAGCAGTACTTC
>-|TRBJ2-2|TRBV5-1|-
CASSLYSTGELFF
TGCGCCAGCAGCCTCTACTCCACCGGGGAGCTGTTTTTT
>-|TRBJ1-5|TRBV7-3|once
CASSHPGQPQHF
TGTGCCAGCAGCCACCCCGGTCAGCCCCAGCATTTT
>-|TRBJ1-1|TRBV5-4|-
CASSLWTAVNTEAFF
TGTGCCAGCAGCTTGTGGACAGCCGTGAACACTGAAGCTTTCTTT
>-|TRBJ1-1|TRBV27|-
CASSLTRSGISVNTEAFF
TGTGCCAGCAGCCTAACCCGATCAGGGATATCGGTGAACACTGAAGCTTTCTTT
>-|TRBJ2-7|TRBV5-4|-
CASSSSGVYEQYF
TGTGCCAGCAGCTCATCGGGGGTCTACGAGCAGTACTTC
>-|TRBJ2-4|TRBV11-2|-
CASSSRLVAKNIQYF
TGTGCCAGCAGCTCGAGGCTGGTAGCCAAAAACATTCAGTACTTC
>-|TRBJ1-2|TRBV9|once
CASSDNTGNLGYTF
TGTGCCAGCAGCGACAATACGGGGAATCTGGGCTACACCTTC
>-|TRBJ1-1|TRBV7-2|-
CASSFRGGNTEAFF
TGTGCCAGCAGCTTTCGGGGGGGCAACACTGAAGCTTTCTTT
>TRBD2|TRBJ2-7|TRBV5-6|-
CASSLLSGLPYEQYF
TGTGCCAGCAGCTTACTTAGCGGGCTCCCCTACGAGCAGTACTTC
>-|TRBJ1-5|TRBV6-5|-
CASRASDTIIQPQHF
TGTGCCAGCAGGGCATCGGATACTATTATTCAGCCCCAGCATTTT
>-|TRBJ1-1|TRBV4-1|-
CASSQNSAVENTEAFF
TGCGCCAGCAGCCAAAACTCCGCGGTGGAGAACACTGAAGCTTTCTTT
>TRBD2|TRBJ2-1|TRBV2|-
CASLPGLARNEQFF
TGTGCCAGCCTCCCGGGACTAGCGCGTAATGAGCAGTTCTTC
>TRBD1|TRBJ1-4|TRBV5-1|-
CASSQTGGNEKLFF
TGCGCCAGCAGCCAAACAGGGGGTAATGAAAAACTGTTTTTT
>-|TRBJ2-7|TRBV7-2|-
CASSLSRGAYSSYEQYF
TGTGCCAGCAGCTTGAGCCGCGGAGCCTATAGCTCCTACGAGCAGTACTTC
>TRBD2|TRBJ2-1|TRBV24-1|-
CATSDALAGAYNEQFF
TGTGCCACCAGTGACGCACTAGCGGGGGCGTACAATGAGCAGTTCTTC